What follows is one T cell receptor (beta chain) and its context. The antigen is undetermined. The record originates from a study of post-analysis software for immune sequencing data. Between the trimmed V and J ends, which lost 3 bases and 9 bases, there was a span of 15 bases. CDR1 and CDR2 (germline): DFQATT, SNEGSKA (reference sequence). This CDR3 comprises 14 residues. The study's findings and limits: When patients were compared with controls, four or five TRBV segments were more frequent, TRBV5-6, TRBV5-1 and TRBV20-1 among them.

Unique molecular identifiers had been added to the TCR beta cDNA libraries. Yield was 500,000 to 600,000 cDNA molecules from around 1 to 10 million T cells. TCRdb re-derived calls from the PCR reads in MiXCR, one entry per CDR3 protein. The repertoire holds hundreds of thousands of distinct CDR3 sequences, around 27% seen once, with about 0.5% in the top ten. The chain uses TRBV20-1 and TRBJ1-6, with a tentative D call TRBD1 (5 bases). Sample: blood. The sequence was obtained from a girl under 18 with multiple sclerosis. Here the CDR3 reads CSARGTALGSPLHF. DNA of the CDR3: TGCAGTGCTAGGGGGACCGCCCTAGGTTCACCCCTCCACTTT.